Each of the 6 T cell receptor beta chains below was sequenced from the same sample in a study of blood T cell repertoires in COVID-19. The protocol was immunoSEQ multiplex PCR, while the TCRdb copy is restricted to in-frame clones and leaves out a portion. The profile shows 250,000 to 400,000 clones, 88% of them singletons. The specimen sequenced was peripheral blood. The source is a woman younger than 45 with COVID-19, enrolled during active disease.

V usage is TRBV27 and J usage is TRBJ1-2; unclear D gene. V lost 5 bases to trimming and J lost 4 bases, with 14 bases between them. From germline, CDR1 is MNHEY and CDR2 SMNVEV (reference sequence). The CDR3 is 14 amino acids. CDR3 protein: CASSGSTETYGYTF. The CDR3 region has the DNA TGTGCCAGCAGTGGGTCGACTGAGACCTATGGCTACACCTTC.

The chain is built from TRBV6-5 and TRBJ2-5, with 10 nucleotides matching TRBD1. Germline trimming cut 6 bases from V and 6 bases from J; bases unmatched to any gene: 4. CDR1 is MNHEY and CDR2 is SVGAGI in the germline V gene. This CDR3 spans 13 amino acids. CDR3 in amino acids: CASRLTGGQTQYF. CDR3 in DNA: TGTGCCAGCAGACTGACAGGGGGCCAGACCCAGTACTTC.

J is TRBJ1-2 and V is TRBV30; possibly TRBD1 for D (6 bases). The CDR3 is 14 residues long. V dropped 0 bases and J dropped 3 bases, with 11 bases sitting between them. Germline V gives CDR1 GTSNPN, CDR2 SVGIG (reference sequence). CDR3 region: CAWSVPGGDYGYTF. CDR3 nucleotides: TGTGCCTGGAGTGTACCTGGGGGCGACTATGGCTACACCTTC.

For the CDR3, the DNA is TGTGCCAGCAAACGGACAGGGCAGAATGGCTACACCTTC. Its translation is CASKRTGQNGYTF. V gene TRBV6-5 combines with J gene TRBJ1-2; 8 bases agree with TRBD1. The CDR3 runs to 13 residues. Germline V gene sequence: CDR1 MNHEY, CDR2 SVGAGI. The trim removed 7 bases at V and 6 bases at J, leaving 7 bases unmatched.

The rearrangement links TRBV7-9 to TRBJ1-2, with unresolved D. Trimming took 2 bases from V and 0 from J, leaving 16 bases between them. Germline V gives CDR1 SEHNR, CDR2 FQNEAQ (reference sequence). The CDR3 contains 17 residues. The CDR3 region has the DNA TGTGCCAGCAGCTTACCTCCTCGACACATTTCTAACTATGGCTACACCTTC. Protein: CASSLPPRHISNYGYTF. Looking up the rest from reference TRBV7-9 and TRBJ1-2 gives the full variable domain: DTGVSQNPRHKITKRGQNVTFRCDPISEHNRLYWYRQTLGQGPEFLTYFQNEAQLEKSRLLSDRFSAERPKGSFSTLEIQRTEQGDSAMYLCASSLPPRHISNYGYTFGSGTRLTVV.

This chain joins TRBV9 and TRBJ1-6; 7 nucleotides match TRBD1. Per germline, CDR1 SGDLS and CDR2 YYNGEE. This CDR3 spans 16 amino acids. V lost 4 bases and J lost 4; bases outside the gene matches: 8. CDR3 loop: CASSPGGHPYNSPLHF. The DNA for the CDR3 is TGTGCCAGCAGCCCAGGGGGACACCCGTATAATTCACCCCTCCACTTT.